The 28 T cell receptor beta chains in this list originate from one sample, sequenced in a study of siplizumab effects on memory and regulatory T cells. Here immunoSEQ multiplex PCR was the method, and the copy in TCRdb shows in-frame clones only, minus some. The repertoire includes about 46,000 clones, 93% of them detected once, and 17% sits in the top ten. Sample: CD8+ T cells sorted from blood. These receptors originate from a human donor in good health.

The V and J genes are TRBV28 and TRBJ2-7; 10 nucleotides align to TRBD1. The CDR3 runs 16 residues. V lost 5 bases to trimming and J lost 4 bases; unmatched junction nucleotides: 11. Germline CDR1 MDHEN, CDR2 SYDVKM. The CDR3 is CASSQPRDRGFYEQYF. Written as DNA, the CDR3 is TGTGCCAGCAGTCAACCCCGGGACAGGGGTTTTTACGAGCAGTACTTC. The whole variable domain, remainder taken from reference TRBV28 and TRBJ2-7, is DVKVTQSSRYLVKRTGEKVFLECVQDMDHENMFWYRQDPGLGLRLIYFSYDVKMKEKGDIPEGYSVSREKKERFSLILESASTNQTSMYLCASSQPRDRGFYEQYFGPGTRLTVT.

The chain is built from TRBV5-4 and TRBJ2-7; D gene uncertain. V lost 0 bases, J lost 7 bases, and 8 bases lay in between. The CDR3 runs to 12 residues. Germline loops: CDR1 SGHNT, CDR2 YYREEE (reference sequence). The CDR3 nucleotides read TGTGCCAGCAGCTTGGGAACTGCGGAGCAGTACTTC. Protein product: CASSLGTAEQYF. The whole variable domain, remainder taken from reference TRBV5-4 and TRBJ2-7, is ETGVTQSPTHLIKTRGQQVTLRCSSQSGHNTVSWYQQALGQGPQFIFQYYREEENGRGNFPPRFSGLQFPNYSSELNVNALELDDSALYLCASSLGTAEQYFGPGTRLTVT.

This chain's CDR3 is CATSRNLYGTDTQYF. The DNA of the CDR3 is TGTGCCACCAGCAGAAACCTTTATGGCACAGATACGCAGTATTTT. The chain recombines TRBV15 with TRBJ2-3; D uncertain. V lost 2 bases and J 1 base, leaving 10 bases between the germline ends. CDR1 and CDR2 (germline): LNHNV, YYDKDF (reference sequence). This CDR3 spans 15 amino acids.

The V call is TRBV29-1, the J call TRBJ2-7; 8 bases align to TRBD2. This CDR3 has 14 residues. V lost 6 bases to trimming and J lost 4 bases; unmatched junction nucleotides: 11. Per germline, CDR1 SQVTM and CDR2 ANQGSEA. CDR3 DNA: TGCAGCGTCGAGGAGCGGGAGATGGGGTACGAGCAGTACTTC. As protein: CSVEEREMGYEQYF.

The chain recombines TRBV28 with TRBJ1-5; D uncertain. This CDR3 contains 14 residues. Per the germline V gene, CDR1 is MDHEN and CDR2 is SYDVKM. Trimming took off 6 bases at V and 0 bases at J, with 9 bases between the two ends. The CDR3 spells CASRDLSSNQPQHF. The DNA for the CDR3 is TGTGCCAGCAGGGACCTCAGTAGCAATCAGCCCCAGCATTTT.

This clone was counted between two and nine times. The junction departs from the called germline gene at one end, perhaps through a read error. The chain couples TRBV19 to TRBJ1-1, with D possibly TRBD1 on 5 matching bases. The CDR3 length is 11 residues. From germline, CDR1 is LNHDA and CDR2 SQIVND (reference sequence). The chain's CDR3 is CASSIGMKTDF. In DNA, the CDR3 is TGTGCCAGTAGTATTGGGATGAAGACAGACTTT.

The genes are TRBV11-2 and TRBJ2-1; 13 bases fit TRBD2. CDR3 length: 20 residues. J gave up 3 bases and V 0 bases, and 11 bases lay outside the gene matches. CDR1 and CDR2 (germline): SGHAT, FQNNGV. The DNA of the CDR3 is TGTGCCAGCAGCTTAGATCGGACTAGCGGGAGTCCGGCCCTCTACAATGAGCAGTTCTTC. Protein: CASSLDRTSGSPALYNEQFF.

The V call is TRBV6-5, the J call TRBJ2-2; D call uncertain. CDR1 is MNHEY, CDR2 SVGAGI, per germline. The V and J ends lost 5 bases and 4 bases respectively, with 11 bases between them. The CDR3 sequence is 14 residues long. CDR3 coding DNA: TGTGCCAGCAGTCCCACTACCGGCACCGGGGAGCTGTTTTTT. It translates to CASSPTTGTGELFF.

This sequence joins TRBV6-1 and TRBJ2-7; D unclear. The CDR3 spans 12 residues. The germline V gene encodes CDR1 MNHNS and CDR2 SASEGT. V lost 8 bases and J lost 3, with 11 bases in between. The DNA for the CDR3 is TGTGCCAGCTCGGCGGAGTTCTACGAGCAGTACTTC. Translating it yields CASSAEFYEQYF.

The J gene is TRBJ2-5, the V gene TRBV2; D remains unclear. The ends were cut back, 0 bases at V and 3 bases at J, with 8 bases in the middle. The CDR3 consists of 14 residues. CDR1 is SNHLY, CDR2 FYNNEI, per germline. CDR3 in amino acids: CASSEANREETQYF. DNA for the CDR3: TGTGCCAGCAGTGAAGCGAACCGTGAAGAGACCCAGTACTTC.

The chain has TRBV12-5 and TRBJ1-3; the D is unclear. Trimming stripped 6 bases from V and 0 bases from J, with 15 bases between. This CDR3 contains 16 residues. Per the germline V gene, CDR1 is LGHNT and CDR2 is FRNRAP. Here the CDR3 DNA reads TGTGCTAGTGGGCCATTATTGCGGTCCTCTGGAAACACCATATATTTT. Protein sequence: CASGPLLRSSGNTIYF.

This rearrangement joins TRBV4-1 to TRBJ2-5, with D uncertain. V was clipped by 2 bases and J by 1 base, with 8 bases between them. CDR1 is MGHRA, CDR2 YSYEKL, per germline. The CDR3 sequence is 14 residues long. CDR3 loop: CASSQRALQETQYF. As DNA, the CDR3 is TGCGCCAGCAGCCAAAGGGCCCTCCAAGAGACCCAGTACTTC.

This chain connects TRBV6-5 to TRBJ2-7; 8 nucleotides agree with TRBD2. CDR1 is MNHEY and CDR2 is SVGAGI in the germline V gene. Trimming removed 6 bases from V and 2 bases from J; junction bases left unmatched: 6. The CDR3 is 14 amino acids. CDR3 protein: CASSPGTRTYEQYF. The CDR3 bases are TGTGCCAGCAGCCCCGGGACTAGGACCTACGAGCAGTACTTC.

The chain joins TRBV6-5 to TRBJ1-2; D perhaps matches TRBD1 (5 bases). Trimming pared 2 bases from V and 3 bases from J, leaving 7 bases between. This CDR3 is 13 amino acids long. Germline CDR1 is MNHEY and CDR2 is SVGAGI. CDR3 in amino acids: CASSYGTDYGYTF. In DNA, the CDR3 is TGTGCCAGCAGTTACGGGACTGACTATGGCTACACCTTC.

CDR3: CASSLAGGSHYEQYF. The CDR3 DNA follows: TGCGCCAGCAGCTTGGCCGGCGGGAGTCACTACGAGCAGTACTTC. The chain carries TRBV5-1 and TRBJ2-7; 7 bases are shared with TRBD2. This CDR3 has 15 amino acids. Per germline, CDR1 SGHRS and CDR2 YFSETQ. The V and J ends lost 0 bases and 3 bases, in that order; junction bases with no gene match: 6. Variable domain in full (rest from reference TRBV5-1 and TRBJ2-7): KAGVTQTPRYLIKTRGQQVTLSCSPISGHRSVSWYQQTPGQGLQFLFEYFSETQRNKGNFPGRFSGRQFSNSRSEMNVSTLELGDSALYLCASSLAGGSHYEQYFGPGTRLTVT.

This rearrangement joins TRBV7-6 to TRBJ2-3, with D uncertain. V was clipped by 9 bases and J by 3 bases, with 13 bases between them. Germline CDR1 is SGHVS and CDR2 is FNYEAQ. CDR3 length: 13 amino acids. CDR3 region: CASSKMRTDTQYF. CDR3 in DNA: TGTGCCAGTTCCAAGATGAGGACAGATACGCAGTATTTT.

This clone has a single count. V gene TRBV5-4 combines with J gene TRBJ2-7; 9 nucleotides match TRBD1. The V and J ends lost 2 bases and 5 bases, in that order; junction bases with no gene match: 5. The V gene's germline CDR1 is SGHNT and CDR2 YYREEE (reference sequence). The CDR3 spans 14 residues. For the CDR3, the DNA is TGTGCCAGCAGCTTAGGGACAGGGTTTCACGAGCAGTACTTC. Residues: CASSLGTGFHEQYF.

The chain is built from TRBV20-1 and TRBJ2-5; TRBD2 might be the D (7 bases). Per the germline V gene, CDR1 is DFQATT and CDR2 is SNEGSKA (reference sequence). This CDR3 has 11 residues. The CDR3 DNA follows: TGCAGGGGACGGGGGGCAGAGACCCAGTACTTC. Translation gives CRGRGAETQYF.

V is TRBV9 and J is TRBJ1-3; D might be TRBD1 (5 bases). The germline V and J ends were trimmed by 4 bases and 8 bases, with 25 bases remaining between them. The length of the CDR3 is 17 residues. Germline V gene sequence: CDR1 SGDLS, CDR2 YYNGEE. The CDR3, as DNA: TGTGCCAGCAGCCCCTCACGGGGGGGTTTCCTAATAGACACCATATATTTT. This gives the protein CASSPSRGGFLIDTIYF. Together with reference TRBV9 and TRBJ1-3, the CDR3 gives the full variable domain: DSGVTQTPKHLITATGQRVTLRCSPRSGDLSVYWYQQSLDQGLQFLIQYYNGEERAKGNILERFSAQQFPDLHSELNLSSLELGDSALYFCASSPSRGGFLIDTIYFGEGSWLTVV.

The rearrangement joins TRBV7-2 to TRBJ2-3; D remains ambiguous. Germline V gives CDR1 SGHTA, CDR2 FQGNSA. Between the trimmed V and J ends, which lost 5 bases and 4 bases, there was a span of 7 bases. The CDR3 contains 12 residues. Written as DNA, the CDR3 is TGTGCCAGCAGCCAATATGCAGATACGCAGTATTTT. Encoded protein: CASSQYADTQYF.

The V call is TRBV11-1, the J call TRBJ2-7; D is perhaps TRBD1 or TRBD2 (5 bases each). CDR3 size: 15 residues. V dropped 4 bases and J dropped 2 bases, with 15 bases sitting between them. CDR1 SGHAT and CDR2 FQDESV come from the germline V gene (reference sequence). As DNA, the CDR3 is TGTGCCAGCAGCTCGGACACGGGACCAACCTACGAGCAGTACTTC. Its translation is CASSSDTGPTYEQYF.

The J gene is TRBJ2-7, the V gene TRBV28; D remains ambiguous. The CDR3 has 11 amino acids. The germline V and J ends were trimmed by 5 bases and 4 bases, with 6 bases remaining between them. Germline V gene sequence: CDR1 MDHEN, CDR2 SYDVKM. CDR3 sequence reads: CASSPQYEQYF. The CDR3 DNA reads as TGTGCCAGCAGTCCCCAATACGAGCAGTACTTC.

This chain joins TRBV4-1 and TRBJ2-7, with 7 positions matching TRBD1. The CDR3 length is 14 residues. Germline values: CDR1 MGHRA, CDR2 YSYEKL. The V segment lost 3 bases and the J segment 6 bases; nucleotides outside the gene matches: 8. The CDR3 protein is CASSHHSTGSEQYF. CDR3 coding DNA: TGCGCCAGCAGCCACCACTCGACAGGGAGCGAGCAGTACTTC.

Note on this clone: The sample carries other DNA sequences with the same CDR3. V usage is TRBV28 and J usage is TRBJ2-4; the D is unclear. CDR1 is MDHEN and CDR2 is SYDVKM in the germline V gene. The V and J ends lost 6 bases and 0 bases respectively, with 9 bases between them. The CDR3 is 14 residues long. CDR3 coding DNA: TGTGCCAGCAGCGACCGCCTAGCCAAAAACATTCAGTACTTC. Its translation: CASSDRLAKNIQYF.

The V and J genes are TRBV28 and TRBJ2-7, with D tentatively TRBD1 (5 bases). Trimming removed 6 bases from V and 2 bases from J, with 11 bases in between. This CDR3 is built from 13 residues. Germline assignment: CDR1 MDHEN and CDR2 SYDVKM. The chain's CDR3 is CASSRAGPYEQYF. The CDR3 region has the DNA TGTGCCAGCAGCCGCGCAGGGCCCTACGAGCAGTACTTC.

The rearrangement links TRBV4-2 to TRBJ1-2; tentative D call: TRBD1 (6 bases). Looked up from germline, CDR1 is LGHNA and CDR2 is YNFKEQ. The V end lost 5 bases, the J end lost 2 bases, and 9 bases lay between the germline ends. CDR3 size: 13 residues. The DNA of the CDR3 is TGTGCCAGCAGCGCGGACAGCAACTATGGCTACACCTTC. This encodes CASSADSNYGYTF.

This clone was picked up one time. The V and J genes are TRBV7-9 and TRBJ1-1; 7 bases are a match to TRBD1. Germline CDR1 SEHNR, CDR2 FQNEAQ (reference sequence). V dropped 3 bases and J dropped 6; count of bases not matched to a gene: 4. The length of the CDR3 is 13 residues. CDR3 nucleotides: TGTGCCAGCAGCTTTATGGGGACAGCTGAAGCTTTCTTT. This codes for CASSFMGTAEAFF.

The chain uses TRBV30 and TRBJ2-7; 9 positions agree with TRBD1. This CDR3 comprises 14 residues. J gave up 0 bases and V 3 bases, and 3 bases lay outside the gene matches. From germline, CDR1 is GTSNPN and CDR2 SVGIG (reference sequence). DNA of the CDR3: TGTGCCTGGAGGGGACAGGGCCTCTCCTACGAGCAGTACTTC. Translated: CAWRGQGLSYEQYF.